Sequencing of this TCR beta chain was carried out in a study of somatic mutations in cytotoxic T cells in rheumatoid arthritis. The overall study: Flow cytometric sorting isolated some V beta antibody-stained T-cell populations at nearly 100% purity, and among them were V beta1+ cells that underwent TCRB sequencing.

The CDR3 has 8 amino acids. Per germline, CDR1 SGHTA and CDR2 FQGNSA. TCRdb's table, derived via immunoSEQ multiplex PCR, lists solely in-frame clones and lacks some. The sample gives about 20,000 clones, approximately 69% of which show up once; 5.3% is in the top ten. Concerning this clone itself: A junction end diverges from the germline sequence, so it may reflect a read error.

Sample: CD8+ T cells sorted from blood. The receptor was derived from a man aged 60 to 69 in good health. The chain has TRBV7-2 and TRBJ1-2; the D is unclear. CDR3 region: CASSPTDF. Here the CDR3 DNA reads TGTGCCAGCAGCCCCACTGACTTC.